Many counts were recorded for the clone carrying this TCR beta chain. Germline assignment: CDR1 DFQATT and CDR2 SNEGSKA (reference sequence). The V and J ends lost 4 bases and 1 base respectively, with 20 bases between them. The CDR3 is made up of 16 amino acids. This entry belongs to a study of T-cell memory formation after mild COVID-19. Each CDR3 protein gets one entry after TCRdb re-called the 5' RACE reads with MiXCR. Altogether about 560,000 distinct CDR3 sequences are present, 17% being singletons, with the ten largest covering approximately 8.1%. The sequence was obtained from an adult woman who had mild COVID-19 (a few samples of this study predate the infection). Cell type and time point are not known. Source material: PBMCs or a T cell subset sorted from them (not recorded which). The chain couples TRBV20-1 to TRBJ2-7; D is perhaps TRBD2 (6 bases). Here the CDR3 reads CSATNPLVRESYEQYF. As DNA, the CDR3 is TGCAGTGCTACCAACCCCCTAGTTCGGGAGTCCTACGAGCAGTACTTC.